This TCR beta chain emerged from a study of blood T cells in healthy people across ages. CDR1 and CDR2 (germline): LGHNA, YNFKEQ. The CDR3 consists of 17 residues. Trimming took 1 base from V and 7 from J, leaving 23 bases between them. Findings and caveats of the study: Comparison with aged donors showed that long-lived donors had more naive CD4+ cells and higher diversity.

With regard to this clonotype: What it recognizes is unknown.

Primers used in a second PCR of roughly 6 to 11 cycles were a sample-barcoded 5' primer and a J-beta primer mix. TCRdb passed the 5' RACE reads through MiXCR, listing each CDR3 protein once. Among roughly 500,000 distinct CDR3 sequences, approximately 30% were seen once, and the ten largest hold about a fifth. The sample was blood. The chain combines TRBV4-2 with TRBJ2-7; the D gene could be TRBD1 or TRBD2 (6 bases each). This receptor was identified in a woman between 70 and 85 years old in good health. CDR3 sequence: CASSQALQGRGTREQYF. The CDR3 bases are TGTGCCAGCAGCCAAGCCCTACAGGGACGGGGGACGCGAGAGCAGTACTTC.